These 7 T cell receptor beta chains share one sample of origin, sequenced in a study of OX40 agonist ivuxolimab in advanced cancers. The assay was immunoSEQ multiplex PCR, and TCRdb's table has in-frame clones only and misses some. Of 65,000 to 95,000 clones in the sample, roughly 94% are singletons; the top ten hold 9.6%. This specimen was CD4+ or CD8+ T cells sorted from blood, taken in a trial of the OX40 agonist ivuxolimab. The receptors here all came from an adult with an advanced solid tumor such as melanoma, head and neck, liver or kidney cancer.

The chain employs TRBV5-5 and TRBJ2-1; D uncertain. The germline V and J ends were trimmed by 3 bases and 5 bases, with 15 bases remaining between them. CDR1 and CDR2 from the germline V gene are SGHKS and YYEKEE (reference sequence). This CDR3 region has 15 residues. CDR3 nucleotide sequence: TGTGCCAGCAGCTCAAACCCCAGTGCAAACAATGAGCAGTTCTTC. This codes for CASSSNPSANNEQFF.

This clone was seen once. CDR3 sequence: CASSPHRDDYGYTF. CDR3 DNA sequence: TGTGCCAGCAGTCCTCACAGGGACGACTATGGCTACACCTTC. The gene calls are TRBV6-5 and TRBJ1-2, with D perhaps TRBD1 (6 bases). Trimming pared 5 bases from V and 3 bases from J, leaving 13 bases between. Per the germline V gene, CDR1 is MNHEY and CDR2 is SVGAGI. The CDR3 sequence is 14 residues long.

The genes are TRBV27 and TRBJ1-2, with D possibly matching TRBD1 (5 bases). Trimming took off 6 bases at V and 5 bases at J, with 19 bases between the two ends. The CDR3 is 15 residues long. CDR1 is MNHEY and CDR2 is SMNVEV in the germline V gene (reference sequence). The CDR3 spells CASSHSQGRFYGYTF. CDR3 DNA sequence: TGTGCCAGCAGCCATTCTCAGGGCAGATTTTATGGCTACACCTTC.

V and J are TRBV5-4 and TRBJ1-2; no reliable D call. Trimming took off 5 bases at V and 3 bases at J, with 5 bases between the two ends. The CDR3 covers 11 residues. Germline lookup yields CDR1 SGHNT and CDR2 YYREEE (reference sequence). CDR3 in amino acids: CASRGDYGYTF. The CDR3, as DNA: TGTGCCAGCAGGGGCGACTATGGCTACACCTTC.

The chain is built from TRBV27 and TRBJ1-5; tentative D call: TRBD1 (5 bases). The CDR3 loop spans 15 amino acids. The V and J ends lost 5 bases and 0 bases respectively, with 11 bases between them. Germline V lookup: CDR1 MNHEY, CDR2 SMNVEV (reference sequence). The CDR3 sequence: CASSPGTISNQPQHF. The CDR3 DNA sequence: TGTGCCAGCAGTCCGGGGACGATTAGCAATCAGCCCCAGCATTTT.

The rearrangement joins TRBV28 to TRBJ2-7, with TRBD1 identical over 8 bases. This CDR3 is 13 amino acids long. CDR1 and CDR2 (germline): MDHEN, SYDVKM. V gave up 2 bases and J gave up 5 bases; unmatched junction bases: 2. CDR3 in amino acids: CASSLAGGNEQYF. DNA of the CDR3: TGTGCCAGCAGTTTAGCAGGGGGCAACGAGCAGTACTTC.

The gene calls are TRBV2 and TRBJ2-2; no firm D call. The CDR3 covers 14 residues. The ends were cut back, 2 bases at V and 6 bases at J, with 10 bases in the middle. The V gene's germline CDR1 is SNHLY and CDR2 FYNNEI. In DNA form, the CDR3 reads TGTGCCAGCAGTGAACCCATTCAGCCCGGGGAGCTGTTTTTT. It yields the protein CASSEPIQPGELFF.